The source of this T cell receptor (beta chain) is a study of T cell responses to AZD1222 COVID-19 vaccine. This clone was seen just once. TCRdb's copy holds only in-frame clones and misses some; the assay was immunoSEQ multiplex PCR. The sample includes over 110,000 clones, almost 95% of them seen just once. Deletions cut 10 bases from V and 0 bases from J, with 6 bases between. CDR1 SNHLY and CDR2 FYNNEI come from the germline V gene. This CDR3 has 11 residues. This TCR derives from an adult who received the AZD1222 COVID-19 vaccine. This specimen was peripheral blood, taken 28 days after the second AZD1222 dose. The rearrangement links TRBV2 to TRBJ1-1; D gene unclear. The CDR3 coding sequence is TGTGCCACCGGTCTGAACACTGAAGCTTTCTTT. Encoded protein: CATGLNTEAFF.